The next 8 T cell receptor beta chains were all read from a single sample in a study of identifying expanded T cells in peripheral blood. This table comes from immunoSEQ multiplex PCR, and its TCRdb copy is limited to in-frame clones, with some not included. Of 75,000 to 90,000 clones listed, about 90% are singletons. The specimen was blood. The receptors were sampled from a person between 18 and 75 years old in good health.

The CDR3 bases are TGTGCCAGCACCCCCCGGGGGAGGGGAAACACCATATATTTT. Its protein product is CASTPRGRGNTIYF. V is TRBV6-5 and J is TRBJ1-3; maybe TRBD1 (5 bases). The length of the CDR3 is 14 residues. From germline, CDR1 is MNHEY and CDR2 SVGAGI. V was trimmed by 7 bases and J by 4 bases, leaving 14 bases between them.

The chain joins TRBV5-1 to TRBJ2-3, with TRBD2 matching over 12 bases. The length of the CDR3 is 19 residues. V trimming: 0 bases; J trimming: 0 bases; junction bases outside the gene matches: 8. Germline CDR1 SGHRS, CDR2 YFSETQ. The CDR3, as DNA: TGCGCCAGCAGCTTGGGGACTAGCGGGACTTCAACTAGCACAGATACGCAGTATTTT. This gives the protein CASSLGTSGTSTSTDTQYF.

For the CDR3, the DNA is TGTGCCAGTAGTACCTACGACAGGGGCTCCGCTGGGGCCAACGTCCTGACTTTC. It is translated as CASSTYDRGSAGANVLTF. This sequence joins TRBV19 and TRBJ2-6, with TRBD1 identical over 8 bases. V lost 4 bases, J lost 2 bases, and 10 bases stayed unmatched. Germline loops: CDR1 LNHDA, CDR2 SQIVND (reference sequence). The CDR3 runs to 18 residues.

V and J are TRBV4-2 and TRBJ1-2; D remains unclear. Germline loops: CDR1 LGHNA, CDR2 YNFKEQ. CDR3 length: 12 amino acids. V was cut by 2 bases and J by 4 bases, with 5 bases left in between. The CDR3, as DNA: TGTGCCAGCAGCCAACAAAGCTATGGCTACACCTTC. Protein sequence: CASSQQSYGYTF.

The chain couples TRBV9 to TRBJ2-7, with TRBD1 matching 7 bases. The germline gives CDR1 SGDLS, CDR2 YYNGEE. CDR3 length: 18 amino acids. With 6 bases clipped from V and 2 bases from J, the junction kept 20 bases outside the gene matches. CDR3 in DNA: TGTGCCAGCAACCGACCTAAACCTGGGACAGATTTTACCTACGAGCAGTACTTC. Translating gives CASNRPKPGTDFTYEQYF. Full variable domain (outside the CDR3, taken from reference TRBV9 and TRBJ2-7): DSGVTQTPKHLITATGQRVTLRCSPRSGDLSVYWYQQSLDQGLQFLIQYYNGEERAKGNILERFSAQQFPDLHSELNLSSLELGDSALYFCASNRPKPGTDFTYEQYFGPGTRLTVT.

J is TRBJ2-2 and V is TRBV4-1; TRBD2 matches 8 bases. CDR3 length: 14 amino acids. V lost 6 bases to trimming and J lost 1 base; unmatched junction nucleotides: 1. Germline CDR1 MGHRA, CDR2 YSYEKL. The CDR3 spells CASRLAVNTGELFF. CDR3 DNA: TGCGCCAGCAGACTAGCGGTGAACACCGGGGAGCTGTTTTTT.

V and J are TRBV11-2 and TRBJ2-7, with 11 bases matching TRBD1. With V trimmed by 2 bases and J by 12 bases, 9 bases remained unmatched. The CDR3 runs to 14 residues. CDR1 SGHAT and CDR2 FQNNGV come from the germline V gene. The CDR3 region is CASSLKGQGAGLYF. Written as DNA, the CDR3 is TGTGCCAGCAGCTTAAAAGGACAGGGGGCTGGTCTGTACTTC. Supplemented by reference TRBV11-2 and TRBJ2-7, the full variable domain reads EAGVAQSPRYKIIEKRQSVAFWCNPISGHATLYWYQQILGQGPKLLIQFQNNGVVDDSQLPKDRFSAERLKGVDSTLKIQPAKLEDSAVYLCASSLKGQGAGLYFGPGTRLTVT.

This chain joins TRBV30 and TRBJ1-2; TRBD1 matches at 10 bases. Germline CDR1 GTSNPN, CDR2 SVGIG (reference sequence). The CDR3 contains 19 residues. V dropped 0 bases and J dropped 4; count of bases not matched to a gene: 17. The CDR3 is CAWSVDRGKVQGSLYGYTF. DNA for the CDR3: TGTGCCTGGAGTGTGGACAGGGGGAAAGTTCAGGGGTCTCTCTATGGCTACACCTTC.